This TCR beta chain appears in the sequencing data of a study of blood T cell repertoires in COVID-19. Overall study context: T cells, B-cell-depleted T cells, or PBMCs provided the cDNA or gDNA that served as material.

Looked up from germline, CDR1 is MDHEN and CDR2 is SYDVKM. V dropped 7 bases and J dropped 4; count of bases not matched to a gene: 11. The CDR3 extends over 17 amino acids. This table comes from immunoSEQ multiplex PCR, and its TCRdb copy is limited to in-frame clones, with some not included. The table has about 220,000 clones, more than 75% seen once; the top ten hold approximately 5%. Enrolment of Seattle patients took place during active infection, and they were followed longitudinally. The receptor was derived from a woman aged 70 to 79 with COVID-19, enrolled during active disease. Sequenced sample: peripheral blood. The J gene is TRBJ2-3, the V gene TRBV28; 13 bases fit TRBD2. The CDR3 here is CASTSGLAGVVADTQYF. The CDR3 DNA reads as TGTGCCAGCACCTCCGGACTAGCGGGAGTCGTTGCAGATACGCAGTATTTT. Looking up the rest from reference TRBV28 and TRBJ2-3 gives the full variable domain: DVKVTQSSRYLVKRTGEKVFLECVQDMDHENMFWYRQDPGLGLRLIYFSYDVKMKEKGDIPEGYSVSREKKERFSLILESASTNQTSMYLCASTSGLAGVVADTQYFGPGTRLTVL.